This TCR beta chain is from a study of blood T cell repertoires in COVID-19. As for the study in general: PBMCs, B-cell-depleted T cells, or T cells were the source of the cDNA or gDNA that made up the material.

Data came from immunoSEQ multiplex PCR; TCRdb stores just in-frame clones and leaves some out. The sample consists of 150,000 to 200,000 clones, 88% of them appearing once. Germline V gene data show CDR1 as MNHEY and CDR2 as SMNVEV (reference sequence). V gave up 6 bases and J gave up 2 bases; unmatched junction bases: 16. The CDR3 runs to 18 residues. The sample consisted of peripheral blood. This receptor was identified in a man in his fifties who had recovered from COVID-19. The rearrangement links TRBV27 to TRBJ2-1; 7 bases are a match to TRBD2. The CDR3 bases are TGTGCCAGCAGCTATCTAGCAAATTTCGGGGGGACCTACAATGAGCAGTTCTTC. Protein sequence: CASSYLANFGGTYNEQFF.